This TCR beta chain was documented in a study of CD8 T cells in Susac syndrome. The V end lost 5 bases, the J end lost 5 bases, and 9 bases lay between the germline ends. The CDR3 has 12 amino acids. CDR1 and CDR2 from the germline V gene are MNHEY and SVGEGT. Sequencing of TCR beta was undertaken in CD8+ and CD4+ T cells derived from blood. The multiple sclerosis control group comprised treatment-naive patients with stable or active relapsing-remitting disease. Isolation of CD8+ and CD4+ T cells was performed negatively, whereas enrichment of TEMRA cells was done by FACS. RNA amounts of about 0.45 to 1 ug underwent reverse transcription with random hexamers. Multiplex PCR with immunoSEQ amplified the TCR beta CDR3 across 54 Vbeta and 13 Jbeta. In TCRdb, the immunoSEQ multiplex PCR reads were re-called with MiXCR into one record per CDR3 protein. The table lists around 160,000 distinct CDR3 sequences, approximately 94% of them singletons.

The TCR was taken from a human donor with multiple sclerosis. The source material was CD4+ T cells from PBMCs. This chain joins TRBV6-2 or TRBV6-3 and TRBJ1-2, with a possible D match to TRBD1 (5 bases). CDR3 protein: CASSIGAYGYTF. Written as DNA, the CDR3 is TGTGCCAGCAGTATCGGGGCATATGGCTACACCTTC.